This T cell receptor beta chain comes out of a study of radiotherapy plus CTLA-4 blockade in lung cancer. On the study more broadly: Among patients, roughly 17% showed objective responses, and about 31% had disease control. Study-level findings and limits: Tumor-origin TCR clones grew in blood after radiotherapy plus ipilimumab.

With respect to this clone: The target antigen is unknown.

Measured with immunoSEQ multiplex PCR; TCRdb has only the in-frame clones, and not every one. The sample consists of over 100,000 clones, 81% of them appearing once. The study treated chemo-refractory metastatic non-small-cell lung cancer patients with focal radiation plus ipilimumab CTLA-4 blockade. Germline-derived CDR1 and CDR2 are SNHLY and FYNNEI. The CDR3 length is 11 residues. V dropped 7 bases and J dropped 2 bases, with 5 bases sitting between them. The sequencing here drew on peripheral blood, taken from a patient treated with radiotherapy plus ipilimumab. This chain joins TRBV2 and TRBJ1-1; D not resolved. This clonotype originated in a human donor with non-small cell lung cancer that progressed on radiotherapy plus ipilimumab. Some clones in this sample may be carry-over from other donors' samples. CDR3 sequence (DNA): TGTGCCAGCAAGGGAAACACTGAAGCTTTCTTT. The encoded protein is CASKGNTEAFF.